This T cell receptor beta chain was recorded in a study of molecular identifiers for immune sequencing clone quantification. The CDR3 loop spans 20 amino acids. The junction had 16 bases not matched to a gene; V was cut back by 3 bases and J by 3 bases. By frequency in the sample, this clonotype is medium-sized. One entry per CDR3 protein results from TCRdb running MiXCR on the PCR reads. The sample lists more than 9,000 distinct CDR3 sequences; roughly 21% were seen once. Sequencing was performed on naive CD8+ T cells from blood, with Jurkat cell RNA spiked in. Subset given: FACS-sorted CD8+CD4-CCR7+CD45RA+ naive T cells. The V and J genes are TRBV23-1 and TRBJ2-3; 12 nucleotides agree with TRBD2. TRBV23-1 is an ORF, with its function uncertain. This sequence was found in a human donor in good health. Some libraries in this study had Jurkat cell RNA spiked in. The CDR3 loop reads CASSHLPLAGGPRATDTQYF. The CDR3 DNA is TGCGCCAGCAGTCACCTCCCACTAGCGGGAGGCCCGAGAGCAACAGATACGCAGTATTTT.